The clone carrying this T cell receptor beta chain has a single count. Its target is unknown. The assay was immunoSEQ multiplex PCR, and TCRdb's table has in-frame clones only and misses some. This sample has tens of thousands of clones, with 85% to 90% found just once. The data were taken from a study of T cell responses to AZD1222 COVID-19 vaccine. The CDR3 spans 20 residues. Germline V CDR1 and CDR2: LNHNV, YYDKDF (reference sequence). The V gene end was trimmed by 5 bases and the J gene end by 2 bases; junction bases not matched to a gene: 18. Findings of the study overall: Seropositive at baseline were only a handful of AZD1222 recipients. Without day 14 samples, only post-peak T cell repertoires were studied. Mostly white British, mostly female donors; authors suggested clonal diversity may be underestimated. CD4 TCRs associated with vaccination spanned spike, dominating at 160-218 and 743-854.

This clonotype was obtained from an adult in good health. The chain links TRBV15 to TRBJ2-3; TRBD2 aligns across 11 bases. The specimen comprised peripheral blood, sampled on day 0 of AZD1222 vaccination. This CDR3 is CATSVTPGLAARRHTDTQYF. CDR3 coding DNA: TGTGCCACCAGCGTCACCCCGGGACTAGCGGCCCGAAGACACACAGATACGCAGTATTTT.